This T cell receptor (beta chain) was obtained from a study of shared clonotypes between healthy human individuals (dated by TCRdb to 2018 to 2020). The study in broad terms: The cohort included three men and a couple of women between 18 and 49 years of age. To estimate repertoire size and how much clonotypes are shared between individuals, the study performed deep sequencing of blood TCR repertoires from roughly five healthy adults. To increase sequencing depth and limit assay-specific biases, different laboratories used diverse techniques to prepare libraries and sequence TCR repertoires. Between about 0.94 and 10 billion PBMCs per donor were obtained by leukapheresis.

TCR CDR3 regions were amplified from genomic DNA by multiplex PCR using the deep immunoSEQ assay. Extracted genomic DNA from each cell subset was spread evenly across all wells of several immunoSEQ 96-well plates, with each plate serving as a replicate. Each replicate PCR for unsorted PBMC received roughly 300 ng genomic DNA, equal to tens of thousands of T cell genomes. Ten immunoSEQ deep assay plates were used to sequence unsorted PBMC genomic DNA. Purified libraries were measured with a Qubit 3.0 fluorometer, size-checked on a Bioanalyzer 2100, and measured again with the KAPA Library Quantification kit. Each immunoSEQ 96-well plate was sequenced on its own single-read 150-cycle Illumina NextSeq 550 flow cell. The published analysis was carried out like this. Because the immunoSEQ output included only junctional sequences and no quality scores, the filtering could not be the same as the filtering used for full-length reads. Sequences were annotated with PyIR, a Python wrapper for IgBLAST v1.9, using IMGT germline references to assign V/J genes and CDR3. Reads with weak V/J assignments (E-value above 1e-6), missing CDR3, stop codons, out-of-frame junctions, or ambiguous translated residues were removed. V3J clonotypes were defined by identical inferred V gene, J gene, and CDR3 amino acid sequence. Percentage overlap between repertoires was calculated by dividing the number of shared unique clonotypes by the size of the smaller repertoire. Three approaches were used to assess repertoire richness: RTK rarefaction, the Chao1 estimator, and Recon v2.1 estimates of unobserved clonotypes. TCRdb's version of the immuneACCESS table is confined to in-frame rearrangements and falls short of the full clone set. An unresolved V gene accounts for under half of the shortfall where checked; the remainder is of unknown origin. V, J and clone size derive from that table, while D and trimming were established from the DNA sequence. This sample lists hundreds of thousands of clones; roughly 77% were detected once. Of the sample, around 14% is held by the ten largest clones.

From cysteine to phenylalanine, the CDR3 is 12 amino acids long. The read is trimmed to its CDR3 DNA, 36 bases read in frame from base 1. V sheds 0 bases and J sheds 4 bases, leaving 3 bases between their ends. Looking up the germline V gene yields CDR1 MGHRA and CDR2 YSYEKL. To note about this clone: Its antigen target is currently unknown. Base qualities are missing; no much larger clone stands one base away. This specimen includes other DNA sequences encoding the same CDR3.

Here is what the overall study found, with its caveats: Because the study included only a small number of donors, the genetic and exposure-history diversity represented was limited. Sampling was restricted to blood, and TCR repertoires in tissue are likely to differ from TCR repertoires in blood. Pairwise subsampling indicated that sequencing depth was expected to affect the degree of clonotype sharing among donors.

Donors were healthy HIV-negative adults with no recently reported acute infections or vaccinations. Only Caucasian adults living in Nashville, Tennessee, USA were represented among the donors. For unsorted samples, tens of millions of PBMCs were counted, and genomic DNA was extracted using the QIAamp DNA Blood Mini kit. Blood was obtained by leukapheresis, after which PBMCs were separated by Ficoll-Histopaque density gradient centrifugation and cryopreserved in liquid nitrogen vapor phase. The sample taken for sequencing was PBMCs. The TCR originated in a middle-aged woman in good health. Some clones in this sample may be carry-over from other donors' samples. The sequence joins TRBV4-1 to TRBJ1-2; no D gene call is confident. Here the CDR3 is given as CASSQEGYGYTF. The DNA is as follows: TGCGCCAGCAGCCAAGAAGGCTATGGCTACACCTTC.